This T cell receptor beta chain was identified in a study of T cells after yellow fever vaccination. Study-wide findings and caveats: Once the booster was given, most primary-vaccination clones reappeared, at around 95% for CD4 and roughly 86% for CD8. Some clonotypes were seen in both the CD4 and the CD8 compartments. These made up a small share and likely arose from convergent recombination.

V dropped 4 bases and J dropped 5; count of bases not matched to a gene: 5. The germline gives CDR1 SGHRS, CDR2 YFSETQ. The CDR3 has 13 amino acids. This clonotype was seen repeatedly, ten times or more. The target antigen is unknown. Universal primer sites and UMIs were introduced during 5'RACE template-switching synthesis of TCR cDNA. TCRdb reprocessed the 5' RACE reads with MiXCR, giving one entry per CDR3 protein. The sample lists just over 300,000 distinct CDR3 sequences; roughly 3.5% were seen once. The chain links TRBV5-1 to TRBJ1-2; 7 bases are a match to TRBD1. The sample consisted of PBMCs, taken on the day of the yellow fever booster vaccination. The sequence derives from a man in his late teens or twenties who received the YFV17D yellow fever vaccine. The CDR3 protein is CASSRDSSYGYTF. DNA for the CDR3: TGCGCCAGCAGCAGGGACAGTTCGTATGGCTACACCTTC.